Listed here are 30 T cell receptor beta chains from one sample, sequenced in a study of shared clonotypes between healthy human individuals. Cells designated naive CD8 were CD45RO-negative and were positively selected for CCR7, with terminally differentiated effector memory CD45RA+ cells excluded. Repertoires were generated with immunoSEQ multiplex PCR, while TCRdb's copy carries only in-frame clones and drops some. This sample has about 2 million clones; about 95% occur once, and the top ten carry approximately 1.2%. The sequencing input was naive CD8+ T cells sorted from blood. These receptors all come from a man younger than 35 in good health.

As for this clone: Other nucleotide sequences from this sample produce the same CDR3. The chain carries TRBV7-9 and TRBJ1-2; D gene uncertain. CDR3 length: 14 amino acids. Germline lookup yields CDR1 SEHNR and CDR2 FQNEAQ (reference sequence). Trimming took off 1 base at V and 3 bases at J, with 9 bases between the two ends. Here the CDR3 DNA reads TGTGCCAGCAGCTTAGGGGCAGCCTACTATGGCTACACCTTC. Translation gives CASSLGAAYYGYTF.

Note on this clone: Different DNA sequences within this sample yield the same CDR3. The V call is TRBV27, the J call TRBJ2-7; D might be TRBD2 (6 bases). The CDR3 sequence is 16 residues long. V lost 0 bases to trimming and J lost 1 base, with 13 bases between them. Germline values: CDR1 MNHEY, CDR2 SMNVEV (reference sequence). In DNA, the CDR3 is TGTGCCAGCAGTTTATCTCCAGGGACTTTATCCTACGAGCAGTACTTC. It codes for CASSLSPGTLSYEQYF.

The CDR3: CASSLKNSQGSYEQYF. CDR3 bases: TGTGCCAGCAGTTTAAAAAACAGTCAGGGCTCCTACGAGCAGTACTTC. The V call is TRBV27, the J call TRBJ2-7, with a weak D call TRBD1 (5 bases). Germline values: CDR1 MNHEY, CDR2 SMNVEV (reference sequence). V was pared by 2 bases and J by 0 bases, with 14 bases between. This CDR3 has 16 amino acids.

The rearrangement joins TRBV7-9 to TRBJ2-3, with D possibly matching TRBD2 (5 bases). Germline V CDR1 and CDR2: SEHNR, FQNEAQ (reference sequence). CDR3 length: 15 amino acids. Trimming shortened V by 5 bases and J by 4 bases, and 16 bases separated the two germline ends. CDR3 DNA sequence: TGTGCCAGCAGCCAAGTTAAGGAGGCCCCAGATACGCAGTATTTT. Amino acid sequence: CASSQVKEAPDTQYF.

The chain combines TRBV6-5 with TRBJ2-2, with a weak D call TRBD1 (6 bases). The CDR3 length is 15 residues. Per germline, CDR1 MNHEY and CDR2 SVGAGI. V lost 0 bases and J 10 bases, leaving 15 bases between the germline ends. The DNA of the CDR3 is TGTGCCAGCAGTTACTCGTTGGGGGCTACGGTGGAGCTGTTTTTT. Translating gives CASSYSLGATVELFF.

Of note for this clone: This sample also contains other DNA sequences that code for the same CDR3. The CDR3 region has the DNA TGTGCCAGCAGCGTAGTGGGGGGCGAGACCCAGTACTTC. It is translated as CASSVVGGETQYF. The chain joins TRBV9 to TRBJ2-5; either TRBD1 or TRBD2 may fit D (6 bases each). V shed 0 bases and J shed 5 bases, with 8 bases lying between them. Germline V CDR1 and CDR2: SGDLS, YYNGEE. The CDR3 covers 13 residues.

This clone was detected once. The CDR3 nucleotides are TGCGCCAGCAGCTACACGCTCGGGTACGAGCAGTACTTC. Translated, it gives CASSYTLGYEQYF. J is TRBJ2-7 and V is TRBV5-1; D not resolved. Per the germline V gene, CDR1 is SGHRS and CDR2 is YFSETQ. Trimming left V 3 bases short and J 4 bases short, with 11 bases between. This CDR3 spans 13 amino acids.

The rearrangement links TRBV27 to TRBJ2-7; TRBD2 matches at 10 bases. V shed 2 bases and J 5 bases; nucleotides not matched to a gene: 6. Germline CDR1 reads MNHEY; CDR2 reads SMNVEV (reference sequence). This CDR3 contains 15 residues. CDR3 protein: CASSLEASGSDEQYF. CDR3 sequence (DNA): TGTGCCAGCAGTTTAGAGGCTAGCGGGAGCGACGAGCAGTACTTC.

The CDR3 DNA reads as TGTGCCAGCATTCCGGACACCGACTCCTACGAGCAGTACTTC. Its translation is CASIPDTDSYEQYF. The rearrangement joins TRBV27 to TRBJ2-7, with a weak D call TRBD1 (5 bases). CDR1 and CDR2 from the germline V gene are MNHEY and SMNVEV (reference sequence). V shed 7 bases and J shed 0 bases, with 13 bases lying between them. This CDR3 is 14 amino acids long.

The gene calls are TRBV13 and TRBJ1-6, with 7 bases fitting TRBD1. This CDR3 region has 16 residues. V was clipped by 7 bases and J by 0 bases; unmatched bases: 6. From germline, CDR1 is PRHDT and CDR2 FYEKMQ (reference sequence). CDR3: CASTRTGSSYNSPLHF. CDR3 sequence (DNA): TGTGCCAGCACCCGGACAGGTAGCTCCTATAATTCACCCCTCCACTTT.

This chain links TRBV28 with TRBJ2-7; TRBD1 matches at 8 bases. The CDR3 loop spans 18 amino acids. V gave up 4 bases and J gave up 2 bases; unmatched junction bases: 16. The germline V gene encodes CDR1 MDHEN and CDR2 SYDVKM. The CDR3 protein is CASSSYFPGQVLPYEQYF. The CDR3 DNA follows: TGTGCCAGCAGTTCTTACTTTCCGGGACAGGTCTTACCCTACGAGCAGTACTTC. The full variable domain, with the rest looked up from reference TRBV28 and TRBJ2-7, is DVKVTQSSRYLVKRTGEKVFLECVQDMDHENMFWYRQDPGLGLRLIYFSYDVKMKEKGDIPEGYSVSREKKERFSLILESASTNQTSMYLCASSSYFPGQVLPYEQYFGPGTRLTVT.

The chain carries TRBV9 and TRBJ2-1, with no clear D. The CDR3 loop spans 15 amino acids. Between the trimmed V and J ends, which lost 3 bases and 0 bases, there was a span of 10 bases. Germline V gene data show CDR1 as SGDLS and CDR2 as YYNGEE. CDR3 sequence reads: CASSADLDSYNEQFF. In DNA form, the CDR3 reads TGTGCCAGCAGCGCAGACTTAGACTCCTACAATGAGCAGTTCTTC.

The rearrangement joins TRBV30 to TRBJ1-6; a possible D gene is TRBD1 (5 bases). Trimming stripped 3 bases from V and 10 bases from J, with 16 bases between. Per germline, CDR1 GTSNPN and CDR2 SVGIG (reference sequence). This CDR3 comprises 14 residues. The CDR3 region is CAWSATGGRSPLHF. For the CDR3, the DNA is TGTGCCTGGAGCGCCACGGGGGGACGGTCACCCCTCCACTTT.

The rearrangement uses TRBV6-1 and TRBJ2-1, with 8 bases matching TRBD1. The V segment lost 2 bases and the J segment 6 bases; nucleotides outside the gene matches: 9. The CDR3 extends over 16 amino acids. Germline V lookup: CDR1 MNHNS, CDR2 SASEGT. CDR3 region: CASSEYLVTGGNEQFF. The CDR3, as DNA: TGTGCCAGCAGTGAATATCTCGTTACAGGGGGCAATGAGCAGTTCTTC.

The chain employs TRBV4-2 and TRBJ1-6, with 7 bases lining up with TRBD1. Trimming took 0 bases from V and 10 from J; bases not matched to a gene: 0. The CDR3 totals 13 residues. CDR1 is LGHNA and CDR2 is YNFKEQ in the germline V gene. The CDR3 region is CASSQDRGSPLHF. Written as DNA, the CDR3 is TGTGCCAGCAGCCAAGACAGGGGGTCACCCCTCCACTTT.

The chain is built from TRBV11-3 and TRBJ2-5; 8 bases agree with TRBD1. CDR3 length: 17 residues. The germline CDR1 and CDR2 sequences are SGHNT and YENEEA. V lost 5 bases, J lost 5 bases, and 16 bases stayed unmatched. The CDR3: CASSPRDRTLSLETQYF. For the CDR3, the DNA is TGTGCCAGCAGCCCCCGGGACAGGACCTTAAGTTTGGAGACCCAGTACTTC.

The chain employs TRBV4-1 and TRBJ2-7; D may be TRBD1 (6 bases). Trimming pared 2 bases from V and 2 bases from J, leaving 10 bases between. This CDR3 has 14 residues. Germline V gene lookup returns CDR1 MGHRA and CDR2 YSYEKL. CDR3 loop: CASSQMTGAYEQYF. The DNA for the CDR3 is TGCGCCAGCAGCCAAATGACAGGTGCCTACGAGCAGTACTTC.

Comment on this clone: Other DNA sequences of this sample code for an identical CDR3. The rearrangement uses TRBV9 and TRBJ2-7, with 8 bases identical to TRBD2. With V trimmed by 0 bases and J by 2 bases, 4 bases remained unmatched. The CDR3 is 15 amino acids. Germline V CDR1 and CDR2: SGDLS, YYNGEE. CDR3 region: CASSVESGGTYEQYF. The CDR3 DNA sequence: TGTGCCAGCAGCGTAGAAAGCGGGGGAACCTACGAGCAGTACTTC.

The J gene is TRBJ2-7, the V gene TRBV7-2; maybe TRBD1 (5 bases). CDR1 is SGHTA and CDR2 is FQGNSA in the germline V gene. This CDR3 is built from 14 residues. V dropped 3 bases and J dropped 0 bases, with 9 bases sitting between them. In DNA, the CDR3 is TGTGCCAGCAGCTTGGGGCACACCTCCTACGAGCAGTACTTC. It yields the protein CASSLGHTSYEQYF.

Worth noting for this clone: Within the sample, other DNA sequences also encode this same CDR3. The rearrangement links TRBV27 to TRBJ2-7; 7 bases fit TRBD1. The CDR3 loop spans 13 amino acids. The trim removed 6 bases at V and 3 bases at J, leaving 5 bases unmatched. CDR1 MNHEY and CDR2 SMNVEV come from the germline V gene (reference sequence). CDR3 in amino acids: CASSYRQGYEQYF. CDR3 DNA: TGTGCCAGCAGCTACAGACAGGGCTACGAGCAGTACTTC.

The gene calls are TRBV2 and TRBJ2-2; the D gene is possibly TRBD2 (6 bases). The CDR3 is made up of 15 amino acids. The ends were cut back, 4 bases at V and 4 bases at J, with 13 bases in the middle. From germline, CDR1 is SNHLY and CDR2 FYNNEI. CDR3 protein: CASSGGDEGTGELFF. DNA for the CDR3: TGTGCCAGCAGTGGGGGGGATGAGGGCACCGGGGAGCTGTTTTTT.

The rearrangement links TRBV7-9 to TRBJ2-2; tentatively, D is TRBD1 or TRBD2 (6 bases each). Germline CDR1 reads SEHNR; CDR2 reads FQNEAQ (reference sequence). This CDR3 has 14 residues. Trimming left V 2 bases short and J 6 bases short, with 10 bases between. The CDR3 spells CASSLMGGAGELFF. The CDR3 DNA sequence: TGTGCCAGCAGCTTAATGGGGGGCGCCGGGGAGCTGTTTTTT.

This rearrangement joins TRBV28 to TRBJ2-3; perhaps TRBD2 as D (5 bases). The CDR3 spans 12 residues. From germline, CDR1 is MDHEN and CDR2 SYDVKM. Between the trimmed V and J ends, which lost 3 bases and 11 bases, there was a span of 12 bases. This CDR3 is CASSFSGSGQYF. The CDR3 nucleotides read TGTGCCAGCAGTTTTTCGGGGAGCGGGCAGTATTTT.

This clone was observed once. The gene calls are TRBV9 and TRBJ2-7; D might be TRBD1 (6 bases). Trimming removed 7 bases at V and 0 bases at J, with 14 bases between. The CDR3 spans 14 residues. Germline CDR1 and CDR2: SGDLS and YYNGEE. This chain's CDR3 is CASSSAGDSYEQYF. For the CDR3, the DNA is TGTGCCAGCTCTTCGGCAGGGGACTCCTACGAGCAGTACTTC.

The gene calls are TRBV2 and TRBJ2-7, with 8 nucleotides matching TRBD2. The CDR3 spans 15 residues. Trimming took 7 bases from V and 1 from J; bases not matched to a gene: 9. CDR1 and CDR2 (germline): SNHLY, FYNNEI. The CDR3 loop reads CASNDGGGLSYEQYF. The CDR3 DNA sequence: TGTGCCAGCAATGATGGCGGGGGGCTTTCCTACGAGCAGTACTTC.

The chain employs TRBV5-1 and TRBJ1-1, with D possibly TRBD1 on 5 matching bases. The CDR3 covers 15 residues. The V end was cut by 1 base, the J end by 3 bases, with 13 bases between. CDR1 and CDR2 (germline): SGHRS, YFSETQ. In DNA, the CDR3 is TGCGCCAGCAGCTTGCCGCAGGGTATGGACACTGAAGCTTTCTTT. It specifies CASSLPQGMDTEAFF.

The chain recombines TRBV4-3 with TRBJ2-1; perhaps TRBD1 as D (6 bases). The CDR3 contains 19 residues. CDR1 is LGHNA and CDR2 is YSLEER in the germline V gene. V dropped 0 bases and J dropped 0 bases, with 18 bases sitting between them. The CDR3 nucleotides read TGCGCCAGCAGCCAAGAAAGGGGCAGGGACATAAGCTCCTACAATGAGCAGTTCTTC. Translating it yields CASSQERGRDISSYNEQFF.

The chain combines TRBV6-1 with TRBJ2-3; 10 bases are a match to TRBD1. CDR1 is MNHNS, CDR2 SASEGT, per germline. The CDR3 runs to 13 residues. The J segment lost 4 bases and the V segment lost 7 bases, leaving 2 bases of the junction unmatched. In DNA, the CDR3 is TGTGCCAGCATTGGGACAGGGGCAGATACGCAGTATTTT. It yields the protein CASIGTGADTQYF.

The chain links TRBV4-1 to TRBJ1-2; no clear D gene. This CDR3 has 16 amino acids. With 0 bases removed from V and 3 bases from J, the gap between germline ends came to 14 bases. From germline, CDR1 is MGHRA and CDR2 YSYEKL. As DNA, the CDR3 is TGCGCCAGCAGCCAAGATCTTATAGAACAGTACTATGGCTACACCTTC. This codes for CASSQDLIEQYYGYTF.

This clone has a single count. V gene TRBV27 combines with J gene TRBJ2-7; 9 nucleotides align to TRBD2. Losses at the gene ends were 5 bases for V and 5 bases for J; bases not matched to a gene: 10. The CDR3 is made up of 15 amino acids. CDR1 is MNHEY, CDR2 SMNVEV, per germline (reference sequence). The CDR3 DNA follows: TGTGCCAGCAGTCCCGCGGGAGGGCCTGGCCACGAGCAGTACTTC. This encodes CASSPAGGPGHEQYF.